This T cell receptor (beta chain) stems from a study of cytomegalovirus exposure and HLA in healthy donors. Overall study: Membership in the Caucasian-associated ancestry cluster was found for about 84% of 300 to 500 genotyped donors. Findings and caveats of the study: Some segments of the V type, notably TRBV6-2 and TRBV6-3, were excluded as indistinguishable. A missense DCLRE1C variant was associated with V- and J-gene trimming of TCR beta chains in a later analysis, and an independent cohort replicated the association.

Donors were ostensibly healthy at sampling, although undocumented immune exposures were probable. CDR3 length: 12 amino acids. V was trimmed by 8 bases and J by 0 bases, leaving 5 bases between them. The V gene's germline CDR1 is MDHEN and CDR2 SYDVKM. This clone was counted a few times. Its antigen is unknown. Researchers ran the PCR with 60 Vbeta and 13 Jbeta primers. TCRdb keeps only in-frame clones here, not all; method: immunoSEQ multiplex PCR. The data contain around 160,000 clones, roughly four fifths of them singletons. This TCR came from a man over 45 in good health and CMV-seropositive. The V call is TRBV28, the J call TRBJ1-3; D remains ambiguous. Sequencing was performed on PBMCs. CDR3 DNA: TGTGCCAGCGGCACCTCTGGAAACACCATATATTTT. Translated, it gives CASGTSGNTIYF.